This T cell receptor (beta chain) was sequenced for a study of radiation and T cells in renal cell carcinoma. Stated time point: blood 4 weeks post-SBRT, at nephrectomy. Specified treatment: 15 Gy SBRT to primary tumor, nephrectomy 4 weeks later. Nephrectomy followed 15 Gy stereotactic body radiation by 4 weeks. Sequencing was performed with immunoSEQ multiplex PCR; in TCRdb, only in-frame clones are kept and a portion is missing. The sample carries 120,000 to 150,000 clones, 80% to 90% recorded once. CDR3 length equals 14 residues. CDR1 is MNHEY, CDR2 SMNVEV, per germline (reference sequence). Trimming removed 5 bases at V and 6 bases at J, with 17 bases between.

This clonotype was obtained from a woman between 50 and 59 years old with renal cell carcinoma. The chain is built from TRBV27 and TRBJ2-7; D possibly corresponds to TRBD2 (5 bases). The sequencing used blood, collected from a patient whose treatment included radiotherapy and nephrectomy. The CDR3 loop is CASSPDARVSEQYF. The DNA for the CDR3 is TGTGCCAGCAGTCCTGATGCGAGGGTAAGCGAGCAGTACTTC.